These 27 T cell receptor beta chains were all obtained from the same sample, sequenced in a study of blood T cell repertoires in COVID-19. Sequenced by immunoSEQ multiplex PCR; TCRdb stores in-frame clones only, minus some. The sample carries some 270,000 clones, about nine tenths recorded once. The specimen sequenced was peripheral blood. These receptors all stem from a man between 45 and 60 years old with acute or convalescent COVID-19.

The genes are TRBV2 and TRBJ2-5; TRBD2 matches 11 bases. The CDR3 totals 15 residues. Germline-derived CDR1 and CDR2 are SNHLY and FYNNEI. After removal of 2 bases from V and 1 base from J, the junction contained 0 bases not matched to a gene. The chain's CDR3 is CASSELAGGQETQYF. The CDR3 nucleotides are TGTGCCAGCAGTGAACTAGCGGGGGGCCAAGAGACCCAGTACTTC.

V usage is TRBV15 and J usage is TRBJ1-5, with D unresolved. Germline V gives CDR1 LNHNV, CDR2 YYDKDF (reference sequence). The CDR3 consists of 14 residues. The V end lost 2 bases, the J end lost 2 bases, and 7 bases lay between the germline ends. The CDR3 nucleotides are TGTGCCACCAGCAGATACAGTGGCAATCAGCCCCAGCATTTT. Translating gives CATSRYSGNQPQHF.

This clone was seen just once. The rearrangement links TRBV3-1 (or the pseudogene TRBV3-2) to TRBJ1-2; no clear D gene. The ends were cut back, 2 bases at V and 8 bases at J, with 15 bases in the middle. The CDR3 runs to 14 residues. Germline V gene lookup returns CDR1 LGHDT and CDR2 YNNKEL (reference sequence). This CDR3 is CASSQRETTGGYTF. The CDR3 coding sequence is TGTGCCAGCAGCCAACGGGAAACGACGGGAGGCTACACCTTC.

The rearrangement links TRBV12-5 to TRBJ2-3; the D gene is possibly TRBD1 (6 bases). Between the trimmed V and J ends, which lost 3 bases and 3 bases, there was a span of 10 bases. The CDR3 is made up of 14 amino acids. Germline CDR1 LGHNT, CDR2 FRNRAP. The CDR3 protein is CASGLGQNTDTQYF. DNA for the CDR3: TGTGCTAGTGGTTTAGGACAGAATACAGATACGCAGTATTTT.

The chain couples TRBV21-1 to TRBJ2-7; TRBD2 was called by the table and not checked on the DNA. TRBV21-1 is designated a pseudogene. This CDR3 has 13 amino acids. CDR3: CASSPRTSYEQYF. The CDR3 DNA sequence: TGTGCCAGCAGCCCCCGGACTTCTTACGAGCAGTACTTC.

The chain employs TRBV9 and TRBJ1-4; D may be TRBD1 (6 bases). Between the trimmed V and J ends, which lost 0 bases and 2 bases, there was a span of 17 bases. The CDR3 spans 18 residues. Germline V gene lookup returns CDR1 SGDLS and CDR2 YYNGEE. The CDR3 region is CASSVESTRGWTNEKLFF. As DNA, the CDR3 is TGTGCCAGCAGCGTAGAAAGTACCAGGGGATGGACTAATGAAAAACTGTTTTTT. Looking up the rest from reference TRBV9 and TRBJ1-4 gives the full variable domain: DSGVTQTPKHLITATGQRVTLRCSPRSGDLSVYWYQQSLDQGLQFLIQYYNGEERAKGNILERFSAQQFPDLHSELNLSSLELGDSALYFCASSVESTRGWTNEKLFFGSGTQLSVL.

The CDR3, as DNA: TGTGCCAGCAGCCTCGGGTCTACGGGCACAGATACGCAGTATTTT. Translation: CASSLGSTGTDTQYF. The chain uses TRBV5-5 and TRBJ2-3, with unresolved D. Trimming removed 4 bases at V and 1 base at J, with 13 bases between. In germline, CDR1 is SGHKS, CDR2 YYEKEE (reference sequence). The CDR3 has 15 residues. Supplemented by reference TRBV5-5 and TRBJ2-3, the full variable domain reads DAGVTQSPTHLIKTRGQQVTLRCSPISGHKSVSWYQQVLGQGPQFIFQYYEKEERGRGNFPDRFSARQFPNYSSELNVNALLLGDSALYLCASSLGSTGTDTQYFGPGTRLTVL.

The chain recombines TRBV7-9 with TRBJ1-1; the match to TRBD1 covers 8 bases. With 1 base clipped from V and 5 bases from J, the junction kept 6 bases outside the gene matches. The CDR3 covers 15 residues. Germline loops: CDR1 SEHNR, CDR2 FQNEAQ (reference sequence). CDR3 DNA: TGTGCCAGCAGCTTAGACGGACAGGGACCAACTGAAGCTTTCTTT. The encoded protein is CASSLDGQGPTEAFF.

This clone was seen just once. V gene TRBV18 combines with J gene TRBJ1-3, with D possibly TRBD1 on 6 matching bases. In germline, CDR1 is KGHSH, CDR2 LQKENI. The CDR3 is 12 amino acids. V dropped 3 bases and J dropped 9 bases, with 9 bases sitting between them. CDR3 nucleotide sequence: TGTGCCAGCTCACCCTCGGACAGCACCATATATTTT. Amino acids: CASSPSDSTIYF.

The rearrangement links TRBV18 to TRBJ2-3; TRBD2 aligns across 8 bases. The CDR3 runs 16 residues. The trim removed 4 bases at V and 8 bases at J, leaving 14 bases unmatched. The germline CDR1 and CDR2 sequences are KGHSH and LQKENI. CDR3 sequence (DNA): TGTGCCAGCTCACTACCGGGACTAGGGTCGATGGGTACGCAGTATTTT. Translating gives CASSLPGLGSMGTQYF. The full variable domain, completed using reference TRBV18 and TRBJ2-3, is NAGVMQNPRHLVRRRGQEARLRCSPMKGHSHVYWYRQLPEEGLKFMVYLQKENIIDESGMPKERFSAEFPKEGPSILRIQQVVRGDSAAYFCASSLPGLGSMGTQYFGPGTRLTVL.

The V gene is TRBV7-9, the J gene TRBJ2-7; D is possibly TRBD1 (6 bases). V lost 2 bases to trimming and J lost 5 bases, with 13 bases between them. The CDR3 consists of 14 residues. CDR1 and CDR2 from the germline V gene are SEHNR and FQNEAQ (reference sequence). CDR3 coding DNA: TGTGCCAGCAGCTTAAACCAGGGGACCCACGAGCAGTACTTC. This codes for CASSLNQGTHEQYF.

J is TRBJ1-5 and V is TRBV5-1; D is ambiguous. Germline lookup yields CDR1 SGHRS and CDR2 YFSETQ. The V gene lost 0 bases and the J gene lost 4 bases, with 8 bases spanning the gap. This CDR3 has 14 amino acids. This chain's CDR3 is CASSLEATNQPQHF. The CDR3 DNA is TGCGCCAGCAGCTTGGAAGCGACGAATCAGCCCCAGCATTTT. Using reference TRBV5-1 and TRBJ1-5 for the parts outside the CDR3, the full variable domain is KAGVTQTPRYLIKTRGQQVTLSCSPISGHRSVSWYQQTPGQGLQFLFEYFSETQRNKGNFPGRFSGRQFSNSRSEMNVSTLELGDSALYLCASSLEATNQPQHFGDGTRLSIL.

The chain recombines TRBV30 with TRBJ2-2; D remains ambiguous. V lost 2 bases to trimming and J lost 5 bases, with 6 bases between them. The CDR3 sequence is 12 residues long. Germline CDR1 is GTSNPN and CDR2 is SVGIG (reference sequence). Here the CDR3 reads CAWSSGTGELFF. For the CDR3, the DNA is TGTGCCTGGAGTTCGGGTACCGGGGAGCTGTTTTTT.

V and J are TRBV12-3 or TRBV12-4 and TRBJ1-1; no definite D call. CDR3 size: 12 residues. V was shortened by 2 bases and J by 4 bases, with 5 bases between the two germline ends. In DNA form, the CDR3 reads TGTGCCAGCAGTTTACCCCGCACTGAAGCTTTCTTT. Protein: CASSLPRTEAFF.

This chain links TRBV30 with TRBJ2-7; D unresolved. Germline V gene lookup returns CDR1 GTSNPN and CDR2 SVGIG (reference sequence). Trimming took off 6 bases at V and 0 bases at J, with 9 bases between the two ends. This CDR3 has 12 amino acids. CDR3 coding DNA: TGTGCCTGCTCATCGGGCTCCTACGAGCAGTACTTC. It is translated as CACSSGSYEQYF.

The V gene is TRBV7-9, the J gene TRBJ2-7, with 7 bases that match TRBD2. J gave up 4 bases and V 9 bases, and 6 bases lay outside the gene matches. The germline V gene encodes CDR1 SEHNR and CDR2 FQNEAQ (reference sequence). This CDR3 contains 12 residues. The CDR3 loop reads CASSSGLYEQYF. Written as DNA, the CDR3 is TGTGCCAGTTCTAGCGGTCTGTACGAGCAGTACTTC.

The chain has TRBV2 and TRBJ1-1; D remains unclear. Trimming stripped 6 bases from V and 0 bases from J, with 14 bases between. Per the germline V gene, CDR1 is SNHLY and CDR2 is FYNNEI. The CDR3 is made up of 15 amino acids. The CDR3 sequence is CASSARSNLNTEAFF. The CDR3 region has the DNA TGTGCCAGCAGCGCACGCTCTAACCTGAACACTGAAGCTTTCTTT.

The chain couples TRBV6-5 to TRBJ1-4; D not resolved. V was shortened by 5 bases and J by 0 bases, with 7 bases between the two germline ends. The germline CDR1 and CDR2 sequences are MNHEY and SVGAGI. CDR3 size: 14 residues. The CDR3 DNA reads TGTGCCAGCAGTATCTTCGCAACTAATGAAAAACTGTTTTTT. Protein product: CASSIFATNEKLFF.

This chain links TRBV9 with TRBJ2-7; a possible D gene is TRBD2 (6 bases). CDR3 length: 15 residues. From germline, CDR1 is SGDLS and CDR2 YYNGEE. With 0 bases removed from V and 1 base from J, the gap between germline ends came to 11 bases. Written as DNA, the CDR3 is TGTGCCAGCAGCGTAGGGAGGGATCCATCCTACGAGCAGTACTTC. Its protein product is CASSVGRDPSYEQYF. The full variable domain, in which reference TRBV9 and TRBJ2-7 provide the parts outside the CDR3, is DSGVTQTPKHLITATGQRVTLRCSPRSGDLSVYWYQQSLDQGLQFLIQYYNGEERAKGNILERFSAQQFPDLHSELNLSSLELGDSALYFCASSVGRDPSYEQYFGPGTRLTVT.

This chain links TRBV6-6 with TRBJ1-5, with 9 bases lining up with TRBD1. Trimming at V came to 5 bases and at J to 0 bases, leaving 5 bases not matched to a gene. The length of the CDR3 is 16 residues. Germline V gives CDR1 MNHNY, CDR2 SVGAGI (reference sequence). The DNA for the CDR3 is TGTGCCAGCAGTGGGACAGGGATTTATAGCAATCAGCCCCAGCATTTT. Protein product: CASSGTGIYSNQPQHF.

The J gene is TRBJ1-2, the V gene TRBV6-1; unclear D gene. CDR3 length equals 14 residues. Trimming cost V 1 base and J 5 bases, with 11 bases left between them. Germline CDR1 reads MNHNS; CDR2 reads SASEGT. The DNA for the CDR3 is TGTGCCAGCAGTGAAGGAGGGCAGAGATATGGCTACACCTTC. Amino acids: CASSEGGQRYGYTF.

This clone has just a few counts. V usage is TRBV5-1 and J usage is TRBJ1-2; 11 nucleotides align to TRBD1. CDR1 SGHRS and CDR2 YFSETQ come from the germline V gene. This CDR3 has 17 residues. V shed 2 bases and J 4 bases; nucleotides not matched to a gene: 10. The CDR3 bases are TGCGCCAGCAGCTTACCCGGACAGGGGGCGCTTCTCTATGGCTACACCTTC. Amino acid sequence: CASSLPGQGALLYGYTF. Full variable domain (remainder filled in from reference TRBV5-1 and TRBJ1-2): KAGVTQTPRYLIKTRGQQVTLSCSPISGHRSVSWYQQTPGQGLQFLFEYFSETQRNKGNFPGRFSGRQFSNSRSEMNVSTLELGDSALYLCASSLPGQGALLYGYTFGSGTRLTVV.

This sequence joins TRBV9 and TRBJ2-2; 9 nucleotides match TRBD2. This CDR3 is built from 17 residues. V gave up 4 bases and J gave up 5 bases; unmatched junction bases: 12. CDR1 and CDR2 (germline): SGDLS, YYNGEE. The CDR3 DNA sequence: TGTGCCAGCAGCCTCCGCCGAGCGGGGGGTGGGACCGGGGAGCTGTTTTTT. Amino acids: CASSLRRAGGGTGELFF.

This chain links TRBV7-3 with TRBJ2-3; 7 bases line up with TRBD2. In germline, CDR1 is SGHTA, CDR2 FQGTGA. The junction had 5 bases not matched to a gene; V was cut back by 5 bases and J by 6 bases. This CDR3 region has 13 residues. In nucleotides, the CDR3 is TGTGCCAGCAGCGCCGGACTAGGGGATACGCAGTATTTT. It codes for CASSAGLGDTQYF.

This clone has more than one count but fewer than ten. The V and J genes are TRBV5-1 and TRBJ1-4; D is unresolved. CDR3 length: 14 amino acids. The germline V gene has CDR1 SGHRS and CDR2 YFSETQ. The V end was cut by 3 bases, the J end by 6 bases, with 12 bases between. The CDR3: CASSSKGQDEKLFF. CDR3 nucleotide sequence: TGCGCCAGCAGCTCGAAAGGTCAGGATGAAAAACTGTTTTTT.

This clone was recorded only once. The rearrangement links TRBV3-1 (or the pseudogene TRBV3-2) to TRBJ2-3; 8 positions match TRBD2. This CDR3 comprises 15 residues. V dropped 4 bases and J dropped 5; count of bases not matched to a gene: 8. Germline-derived CDR1 and CDR2 are LGHDT and YNNKEL (reference sequence). The CDR3 coding sequence is TGTGCCAGCAGCCCGTTACCGGGGGGGGGAGATACGCAGTATTTT. Residues: CASSPLPGGGDTQYF.

The chain couples TRBV21-1 to TRBJ2-3; TRBD1, the table's D call, lacks a check against the DNA. TRBV21-1 is an annotated pseudogene. The CDR3 has 17 residues. The CDR3 protein is CASSKTQGTGEVDTQYF. CDR3 sequence (DNA): TGTGCCAGCAGCAAGACGCAGGGGACAGGGGAGGTGGATACGCAGTATTTT.